The 32 T cell receptor beta chains listed next were all sequenced from one sample in a study of cytomegalovirus exposure and HLA in healthy donors. PCR primers comprised 60 Vbeta and 13 Jbeta primers. The protocol was immunoSEQ multiplex PCR, while the TCRdb copy is restricted to in-frame clones and leaves out a portion. The sample yields about 140,000 clones, approximately 79% seen once. Sequenced material: PBMCs. Source of these receptors: a middle-aged man in good health and CMV-seropositive.

J is TRBJ2-2 and V is TRBV7-6; 15 bases agree with TRBD2. V gave up 5 bases and J gave up 4 bases; unmatched junction bases: 11. This CDR3 is built from 19 residues. Germline V gives CDR1 SGHVS, CDR2 FNYEAQ. The DNA for the CDR3 is TGTGCCAGCAGCCCGCCGGGACTAGCGGGGGGCCCGGCCACCGGGGAGCTGTTTTTT. It specifies CASSPPGLAGGPATGELFF. Complete variable domain (other parts from reference TRBV7-6 and TRBJ2-2): GAGVSQSPRYKVTKRGQDVALRCDPISGHVSLYWYRQALGQGPEFLTYFNYEAQQDKSGLPNDRFSAERPEGSISTLTIQRTEQRDSAMYRCASSPPGLAGGPATGELFFGEGSRLTVL.

The chain links TRBV4-2 to TRBJ1-1, with 9 bases aligning to TRBD1. This CDR3 has 17 residues. The J segment lost 6 bases and the V segment lost 1 base, leaving 12 bases of the junction unmatched. The germline gives CDR1 LGHNA, CDR2 YNFKEQ. The CDR3 loop is CASSQVDRGQKGAEAFF. In DNA form, the CDR3 reads TGTGCCAGCAGCCAAGTGGACAGGGGTCAAAAAGGCGCTGAAGCTTTCTTT.

J is TRBJ2-7 and V is TRBV27; 8 nucleotides line up with TRBD2. CDR3 length equals 17 residues. The V segment lost 5 bases and the J segment 4 bases; nucleotides outside the gene matches: 16. Germline V gene data show CDR1 as MNHEY and CDR2 as SMNVEV (reference sequence). Written as DNA, the CDR3 is TGTGCCAGCAGTCCCCTCATGGTAGGAGCGGGAGAGTACGAGCAGTACTTC. Amino acids: CASSPLMVGAGEYEQYF.

V is TRBV7-9 and J is TRBJ1-1, with D possibly matching TRBD1 (5 bases). The CDR3 covers 14 residues. Germline lookup yields CDR1 SEHNR and CDR2 FQNEAQ (reference sequence). V lost 3 bases, J lost 1 base, and 9 bases lay in between. CDR3 nucleotide sequence: TGTGCCAGCAGCTTGACAGATCAGAACACTGAAGCTTTCTTT. Protein: CASSLTDQNTEAFF. Supplemented by reference TRBV7-9 and TRBJ1-1, the full variable domain reads DTGVSQNPRHKITKRGQNVTFRCDPISEHNRLYWYRQTLGQGPEFLTYFQNEAQLEKSRLLSDRFSAERPKGSFSTLEIQRTEQGDSAMYLCASSLTDQNTEAFFGQGTRLTVV.

Of note for this clone: An end of the junction differs from the germline gene, which may be a read error. This rearrangement joins TRBV9 to TRBJ2-7; D gene unclear. CDR3 size: 13 residues. The V gene's germline CDR1 is SGDLS and CDR2 YYNGEE. CDR3: CASSPREQTQPHF. The DNA for the CDR3 is TGTGCCAGCAGCCCCCGAGAACAGACGCAGCCACACTTC.

This chain links TRBV6-5 with TRBJ1-3, with D possibly TRBD1 on 6 matching bases. The germline gives CDR1 MNHEY, CDR2 SVGAGI. The CDR3 spans 15 residues. V was clipped by 2 bases and J by 4 bases, with 12 bases between them. CDR3 nucleotides: TGTGCCAGCAGTTACGGGGGGGCGCCCGGAAACACCATATATTTT. Translation: CASSYGGAPGNTIYF.

V is TRBV6-1 and J is TRBJ1-5; 8 bases map to TRBD1. The CDR3 totals 16 residues. In germline, CDR1 is MNHNS, CDR2 SASEGT. Germline trimming cut 4 bases from V and 2 bases from J; bases unmatched to any gene: 7. CDR3 amino acids: CASSGAGGAGNQPQHF. CDR3 DNA: TGTGCCAGCAGTGGAGCAGGGGGCGCTGGCAATCAGCCCCAGCATTTT.

This clone appeared a few times. Mismatch with germline at one junction end may stem from a read error. The J gene is TRBJ2-6, the V gene TRBV7-9; TRBD2 agrees at 7 bases. The CDR3 has 18 residues. Germline CDR1 is SEHNR and CDR2 is FQNEAQ (reference sequence). This chain's CDR3 is CSSSPLGGGSSGANVLTF. CDR3 nucleotide sequence: TGTTCCAGCAGCCCGTTGGGGGGGGGAAGCTCTGGGGCCAACGTCCTGACTTTC.

The chain carries TRBV9 and TRBJ2-5; TRBD1 aligns across 10 bases. The J call may be in error: the DNA end matches TRBJ2-7 better. CDR1 SGDLS and CDR2 YYNGEE come from the germline V gene. The CDR3 spans 15 residues. CDR3 DNA: TGTGCCAGCAGCGCCGCCGGGACAGGGGAACGCGAGCAGTACTTC. Amino acids: CASSAAGTGEREQYF.

This chain uses TRBV7-2 with TRBJ2-5, with 12 bases that match TRBD2. V gave up 1 base and J gave up 7 bases; unmatched junction bases: 7. CDR3 size: 16 residues. CDR1 and CDR2 from the germline V gene are SGHTA and FQGNSA. CDR3 in DNA: TGTGCCAGCAGCTTAGGAGGGACTAGCGGGTCTCGGACCCAGTACTTC. This codes for CASSLGGTSGSRTQYF.

This sequence joins TRBV7-9 and TRBJ1-2; 8 bases match TRBD1. The J segment lost 4 bases and the V segment lost 1 base, leaving 8 bases of the junction unmatched. The germline CDR1 and CDR2 sequences are SEHNR and FQNEAQ (reference sequence). The CDR3 is 16 amino acids. The CDR3 is CASSLGDRGFGYGYTF. For the CDR3, the DNA is TGTGCCAGCAGCTTAGGTGACAGGGGTTTTGGCTATGGCTACACCTTC.

This clone has a single count. The chain combines TRBV11-3 with TRBJ2-1; TRBD1 aligns across 7 bases. There are 13 residues in the CDR3. V trimming: 8 bases; J trimming: 4 bases; junction bases outside the gene matches: 5. The germline CDR1 and CDR2 sequences are SGHNT and YENEEA. The CDR3 DNA is TGTGCCAGCGGGACAGCTTATTACAATGAGCAGTTCTTC. Amino acids: CASGTAYYNEQFF.

This clone has more than one count but fewer than ten. V gene TRBV5-4 combines with J gene TRBJ2-1; the match to TRBD2 covers 14 bases. Germline V gene sequence: CDR1 SGHNT, CDR2 YYREEE (reference sequence). The V and J ends lost 4 bases and 6 bases, in that order; junction bases with no gene match: 12. The CDR3 has 18 residues. CDR3 DNA sequence: TGTGCCAGCAGCCGGGGACTAGCGGGAGAATCGGTCGGCAATGAGCAGTTCTTC. Translated, it gives CASSRGLAGESVGNEQFF.

This chain connects TRBV7-2 to TRBJ2-3, with 7 bases fitting TRBD2. With 5 bases clipped from V and 1 base from J, the junction kept 6 bases outside the gene matches. Germline lookup yields CDR1 SGHTA and CDR2 FQGNSA. The CDR3 is 15 residues long. The CDR3 region is CASSRGVRGTDTQYF. CDR3 bases: TGTGCCAGCAGCCGGGGGGTCCGGGGCACAGATACGCAGTATTTT. Drawing the rest from reference TRBV7-2 and TRBJ2-3, the complete variable domain is GAGVSQSPSNKVTEKGKDVELRCDPISGHTALYWYRQSLGQGLEFLIYFQGNSAPDKSGLPSDRFSAERTGGSVSTLTIQRTQQEDSAVYLCASSRGVRGTDTQYFGPGTRLTVL.

The chain joins TRBV29-1 to TRBJ1-5, with 7 bases lining up with TRBD1. Germline values: CDR1 SQVTM, CDR2 ANQGSEA. V lost 6 bases to trimming and J lost 1 base; unmatched junction nucleotides: 6. The CDR3 has 14 amino acids. The CDR3 coding sequence is TGCAGCGTACAAGGACAGGCCAGCAATCAGCCCCAGCATTTT. This sequence encodes CSVQGQASNQPQHF.

The rearrangement links TRBV6-6 to TRBJ2-3, with D perhaps TRBD1 (6 bases). CDR1 is MNHNY, CDR2 SVGAGI, per germline (reference sequence). The CDR3 contains 15 residues. Trimming cost V 0 bases and J 2 bases, with 9 bases left between them. In DNA, the CDR3 is TGTGCCAGCAGTTACTCGGGGGCGAACACAGATACGCAGTATTTT. Amino acid sequence: CASSYSGANTDTQYF.

The chain employs TRBV7-9 and TRBJ2-1, with 9 bases identical to TRBD2. This CDR3 has 14 amino acids. Germline-derived CDR1 and CDR2 are SEHNR and FQNEAQ (reference sequence). Trimming took 6 bases from V and 11 from J; bases not matched to a gene: 11. The CDR3 loop reads CASRGLADLRKQFF. DNA for the CDR3: TGTGCCAGCAGGGGACTAGCCGATTTAAGGAAGCAGTTCTTC.

The chain carries TRBV5-6 and TRBJ1-2, with D hard to call. The CDR3 is made up of 16 amino acids. V was shortened by 4 bases and J by 4 bases, with 20 bases between the two germline ends. Germline loops: CDR1 SGHDT, CDR2 YYEEEE. The chain's CDR3 is CASSRVGRVGVYGYTF. In nucleotides, the CDR3 is TGTGCCAGCAGCCGCGTTGGGAGGGTAGGAGTCTATGGCTACACCTTC.

This clone was seen a handful of times. The rearrangement links TRBV4-1 to TRBJ2-5; 7 nucleotides align to TRBD2. V trimming: 2 bases; J trimming: 4 bases; junction bases outside the gene matches: 10. The length of the CDR3 is 16 residues. Germline CDR1 and CDR2: MGHRA and YSYEKL. The CDR3 sequence: CASSQNGWGGRETQYF. The CDR3 nucleotides read TGCGCCAGCAGCCAAAACGGATGGGGGGGTAGAGAGACCCAGTACTTC.

The chain employs TRBV7-9 and TRBJ2-5, with a possible D match to TRBD2 (5 bases). Trimming pared 5 bases from V and 5 bases from J, leaving 21 bases between. Germline V gene sequence: CDR1 SEHNR, CDR2 FQNEAQ (reference sequence). This CDR3 region has 16 residues. CDR3 bases: TGTGCCAGCAGCCCGCCACGCGACCTAAAGCGGGAGACCCAGTACTTC. Amino acid sequence: CASSPPRDLKRETQYF.

This chain joins TRBV9 and TRBJ1-2; 8 nucleotides match TRBD1. V lost 3 bases to trimming and J lost 5 bases; unmatched junction nucleotides: 15. CDR1 is SGDLS, CDR2 YYNGEE, per germline. The CDR3 contains 17 residues. The chain's CDR3 is CASSAKITGGRGYGYTF. The DNA for the CDR3 is TGTGCCAGCAGCGCCAAAATTACAGGGGGAAGAGGGTATGGCTACACCTTC. Full variable domain (missing parts from reference TRBV9 and TRBJ1-2): DSGVTQTPKHLITATGQRVTLRCSPRSGDLSVYWYQQSLDQGLQFLIQYYNGEERAKGNILERFSAQQFPDLHSELNLSSLELGDSALYFCASSAKITGGRGYGYTFGSGTRLTVV.

The CDR3 is CASSTGTDFNEKLFF. The CDR3 DNA sequence: TGTGCCAGTAGTACCGGGACAGATTTTAATGAAAAACTGTTTTTT. This rearrangement joins TRBV19 to TRBJ1-4, with TRBD1 matching over 7 bases. The CDR3 loop spans 15 amino acids. V gave up 4 bases and J gave up 4 bases; unmatched junction bases: 6. Per germline, CDR1 LNHDA and CDR2 SQIVND (reference sequence).

J is TRBJ2-7 and V is TRBV18, with 8 bases identical to TRBD1. V shed 2 bases, J shed 3 bases, and the junction held 3 bases outside the gene matches. The CDR3 sequence is 14 residues long. Germline-derived CDR1 and CDR2 are KGHSH and LQKENI. The CDR3 is CASSPAGGVYEQYF. The DNA for the CDR3 is TGTGCCAGCTCACCAGCAGGGGGCGTCTACGAGCAGTACTTC. Complete variable domain (other parts from reference TRBV18 and TRBJ2-7): NAGVMQNPRHLVRRRGQEARLRCSPMKGHSHVYWYRQLPEEGLKFMVYLQKENIIDESGMPKERFSAEFPKEGPSILRIQQVVRGDSAAYFCASSPAGGVYEQYFGPGTRLTVT.

The CDR3 region is CSLPGVYGYTF. The DNA of the CDR3 is TGCAGTCTCCCGGGGGTCTATGGCTACACCTTC. The rearrangement links TRBV20-1 to TRBJ1-2, with a tentative D call TRBD1 (5 bases). V was shortened by 8 bases and J by 4 bases, with 11 bases between the two germline ends. The CDR3 sequence is 11 residues long. Looked up from germline, CDR1 is DFQATT and CDR2 is SNEGSKA (reference sequence).

The rearrangement links TRBV14 to TRBJ2-7; D remains ambiguous. The V and J ends lost 4 bases and 0 bases respectively, with 7 bases between them. Per the germline V gene, CDR1 is SGHDN and CDR2 is FVKESK. There are 13 residues in the CDR3. CDR3 bases: TGTGCCAGCAGCCGTAGTCCCTCCTACGAGCAGTACTTC. Protein: CASSRSPSYEQYF.

This rearrangement joins TRBV4-3 to TRBJ2-1; 14 positions agree with TRBD2. CDR1 and CDR2 from the germline V gene are LGHNA and YSLEER. J lost 7 bases, V lost 1 base, and 6 bases had no gene match. The CDR3 consists of 17 residues. CDR3 sequence (DNA): TGCGCCAGCAGCCAAGTGGGACTAGCGGGAGTAGGGAATGAGCAGTTCTTC. This translates into CASSQVGLAGVGNEQFF.

This clone has only a few counts. CDR3: CASSLFGQGEKLFF. Here the CDR3 DNA reads TGTGCCAGCAGCTTGTTTGGTCAGGGTGAAAAACTGTTTTTT. V is TRBV5-6 and J is TRBJ1-4; D possibly corresponds to TRBD1 (5 bases). This CDR3 has 14 residues. Per germline, CDR1 SGHDT and CDR2 YYEEEE. Trimming left V 1 base short and J 7 bases short, with 11 bases between.

The genes are TRBV18 and TRBJ1-6, with unresolved D. CDR3 length: 16 residues. Trimming cost V 4 bases and J 8 bases, with 18 bases left between them. CDR1 and CDR2 (germline): KGHSH, LQKENI. The CDR3 region has the DNA TGTGCCAGCTCACGTCGAGACTCCGATGGCGATTCACCCCTCCACTTT. This encodes CASSRRDSDGDSPLHF.

The gene calls are TRBV15 and TRBJ1-1, with D perhaps matching TRBD1 (5 bases). The CDR3 consists of 13 residues. V lost 1 base and J lost 5, with 8 bases in between. Germline CDR1 LNHNV, CDR2 YYDKDF (reference sequence). DNA of the CDR3: TGTGCCACCAGCAGAGTGGGGCCAACTGAAGCTTTCTTT. Encoded protein: CATSRVGPTEAFF.

This chain links TRBV5-1 with TRBJ1-1; D may be TRBD1 (6 bases). Trimming cost V 4 bases and J 4 bases, with 14 bases left between them. Germline CDR1 and CDR2: SGHRS and YFSETQ. This CDR3 has 14 residues. As DNA, the CDR3 is TGCGCCAGCAGCCCAGGGGACGAGGGCACTGAAGCTTTCTTT. It specifies CASSPGDEGTEAFF.

In this sample, this clone turned up once. The junction departs from germline at one end; a sequencing error may be responsible. V is TRBV2 and J is TRBJ2-1; possible D gene TRBD2, 5 bases. Germline V lookup: CDR1 SNHLY, CDR2 FYNNEI. The CDR3 is 13 residues long. CDR3 residues: CASSSAGLSSEVF. The CDR3 DNA reads TGTGCCAGCAGTTCGGCCGGGCTCTCTTCGGAGGTCTTC. Drawing the rest from reference TRBV2 and TRBJ2-1, the complete variable domain is EPEVTQTPSHQVTQMGQEVILRCVPISNHLYFYWYRQILGQKVEFLVSFYNNEISEKSEIFDDQFSVERPDGSNFTLKIRSTKLEDSAMYFCASSSAGLSSEVFGPGTRLTVL.

This clone appeared once. V is TRBV29-1 and J is TRBJ2-3, with TRBD2 identical over 9 bases. V gave up 8 bases and J gave up 6 bases; unmatched junction bases: 21. The germline V gene has CDR1 SQVTM and CDR2 ANQGSEA. This CDR3 is built from 17 residues. The CDR3 DNA reads TGCAGCTCCGATAAGTGGTCTAGCGGGATAGGGAGGGATACGCAGTATTTT. Protein: CSSDKWSSGIGRDTQYF.